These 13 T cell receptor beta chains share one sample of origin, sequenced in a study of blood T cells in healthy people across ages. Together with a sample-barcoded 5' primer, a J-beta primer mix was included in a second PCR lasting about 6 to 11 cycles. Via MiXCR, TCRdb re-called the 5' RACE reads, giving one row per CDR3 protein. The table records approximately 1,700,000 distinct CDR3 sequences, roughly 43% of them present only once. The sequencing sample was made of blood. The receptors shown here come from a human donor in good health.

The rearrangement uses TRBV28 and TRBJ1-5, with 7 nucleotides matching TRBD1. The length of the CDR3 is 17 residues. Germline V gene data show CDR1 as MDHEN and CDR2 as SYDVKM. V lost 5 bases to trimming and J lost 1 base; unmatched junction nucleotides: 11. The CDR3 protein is CASSPLLGQASNQPQHF. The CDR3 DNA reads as TGTGCCAGCAGTCCCCTCCTAGGACAGGCGAGCAATCAGCCCCAGCATTTT.

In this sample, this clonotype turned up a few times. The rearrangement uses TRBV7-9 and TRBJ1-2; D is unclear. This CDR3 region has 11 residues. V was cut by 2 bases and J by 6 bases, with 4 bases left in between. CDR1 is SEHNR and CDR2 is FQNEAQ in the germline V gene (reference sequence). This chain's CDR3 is CASSLFDGYTF. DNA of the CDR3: TGTGCCAGCAGCTTATTCGATGGCTACACCTTC.

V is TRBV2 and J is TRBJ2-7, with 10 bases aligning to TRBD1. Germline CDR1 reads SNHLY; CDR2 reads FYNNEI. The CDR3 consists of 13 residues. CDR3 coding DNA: TGTGGAGGTATGGACAGGGGGACCTACGAGCAGTACTTC. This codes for CGGMDRGTYEQYF.

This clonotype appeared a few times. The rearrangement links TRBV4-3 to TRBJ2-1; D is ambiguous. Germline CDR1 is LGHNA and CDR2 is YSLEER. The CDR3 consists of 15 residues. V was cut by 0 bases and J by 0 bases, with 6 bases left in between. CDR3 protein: CASSQDSYSYNEQFF. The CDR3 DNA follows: TGCGCCAGCAGCCAAGACTCTTACTCCTACAATGAGCAGTTCTTC.

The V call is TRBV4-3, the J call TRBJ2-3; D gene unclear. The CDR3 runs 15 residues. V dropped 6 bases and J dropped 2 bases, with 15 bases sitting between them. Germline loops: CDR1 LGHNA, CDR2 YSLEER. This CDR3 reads CASSRLTLPTDTQYF. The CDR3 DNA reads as TGCGCCAGCAGTCGACTGACACTCCCCACAGATACGCAGTATTTT.

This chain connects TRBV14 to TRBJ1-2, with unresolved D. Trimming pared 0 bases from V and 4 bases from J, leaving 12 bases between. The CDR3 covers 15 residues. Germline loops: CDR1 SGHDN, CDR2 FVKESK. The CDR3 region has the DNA TGTGCCAGCAGCCAAGATGTTCGCGGGTTCTATGGCTACACCTTC. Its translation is CASSQDVRGFYGYTF.

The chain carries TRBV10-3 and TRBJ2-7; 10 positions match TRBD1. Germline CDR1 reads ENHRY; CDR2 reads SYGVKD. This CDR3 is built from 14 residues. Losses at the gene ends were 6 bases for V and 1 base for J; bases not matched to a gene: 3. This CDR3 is CAIRRQGASYEQYF. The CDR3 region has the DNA TGTGCCATCAGACGACAGGGGGCTTCCTACGAGCAGTACTTC.

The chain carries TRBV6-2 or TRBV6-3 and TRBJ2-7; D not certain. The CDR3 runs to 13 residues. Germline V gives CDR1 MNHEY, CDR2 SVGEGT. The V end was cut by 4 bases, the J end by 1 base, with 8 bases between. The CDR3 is CASSSKGSYEQYF. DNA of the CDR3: TGTGCCAGCAGTTCCAAAGGTTCCTACGAGCAGTACTTC.

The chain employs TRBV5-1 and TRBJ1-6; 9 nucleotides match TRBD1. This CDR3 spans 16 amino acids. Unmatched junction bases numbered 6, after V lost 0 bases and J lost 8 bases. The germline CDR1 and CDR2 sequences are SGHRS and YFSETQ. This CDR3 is CASSLETGGLDSPLHF. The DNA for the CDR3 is TGCGCCAGCAGCTTGGAGACAGGGGGTCTAGATTCACCCCTCCACTTT.

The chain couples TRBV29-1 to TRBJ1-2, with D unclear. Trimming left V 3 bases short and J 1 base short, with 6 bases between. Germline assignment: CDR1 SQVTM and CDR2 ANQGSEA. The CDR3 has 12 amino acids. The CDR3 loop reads CSVDHINYGYTF. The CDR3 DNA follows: TGCAGCGTTGATCATATTAACTATGGCTACACCTTC.

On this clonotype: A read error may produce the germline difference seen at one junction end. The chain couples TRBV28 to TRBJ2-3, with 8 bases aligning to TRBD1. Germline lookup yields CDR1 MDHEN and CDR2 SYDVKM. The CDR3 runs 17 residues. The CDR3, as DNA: TGTGTCAGCAGCTTGTCGGCGGGCAGGGGGCCACCAGATACGCAGTATTTT. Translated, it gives CVSSLSAGRGPPDTQYF.

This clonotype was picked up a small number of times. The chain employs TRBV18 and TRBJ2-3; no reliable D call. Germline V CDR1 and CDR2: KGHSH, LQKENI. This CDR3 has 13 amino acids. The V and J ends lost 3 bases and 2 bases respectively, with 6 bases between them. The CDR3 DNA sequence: TGTGCCAGCTCACCCTTTACCACAGATACGCAGTATTTT. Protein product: CASSPFTTDTQYF.

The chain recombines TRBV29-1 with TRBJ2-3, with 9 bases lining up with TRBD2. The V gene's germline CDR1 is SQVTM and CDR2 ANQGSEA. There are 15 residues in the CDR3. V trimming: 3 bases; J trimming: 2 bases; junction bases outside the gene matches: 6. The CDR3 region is CSVEPSGDYTDTQYF. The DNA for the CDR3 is TGCAGCGTTGAGCCTAGCGGGGATTACACAGATACGCAGTATTTT.